This T cell receptor beta chain derives from a study of blood T cell repertoires in COVID-19. Whole-study context: COVID-19 samples from acute and convalescent phases originated in the United States, Italy and Spain. PBMCs, B-cell-depleted T cells, or T cells were the source of the cDNA or gDNA that made up the material.

TCRdb's copy holds only in-frame clones and misses some; the assay was immunoSEQ multiplex PCR. Of approximately 150,000 clones in the sample, 90% were seen once. This CDR3 spans 15 amino acids. The V gene's germline CDR1 is SGHNT and CDR2 YYREEE (reference sequence). The ends lost 4 bases at V and 5 bases at J; junction bases unmatched: 8. The specimen was peripheral blood. The clonotype comes from a man in his sixties with active or convalescent COVID-19. The V call is TRBV5-4, the J call TRBJ2-3, with TRBD1 identical over 9 bases. The CDR3 DNA is TGTGCCAGCAGCGGGGGACAGGGTAGGAGAGATACGCAGTATTTT. This encodes CASSGGQGRRDTQYF.